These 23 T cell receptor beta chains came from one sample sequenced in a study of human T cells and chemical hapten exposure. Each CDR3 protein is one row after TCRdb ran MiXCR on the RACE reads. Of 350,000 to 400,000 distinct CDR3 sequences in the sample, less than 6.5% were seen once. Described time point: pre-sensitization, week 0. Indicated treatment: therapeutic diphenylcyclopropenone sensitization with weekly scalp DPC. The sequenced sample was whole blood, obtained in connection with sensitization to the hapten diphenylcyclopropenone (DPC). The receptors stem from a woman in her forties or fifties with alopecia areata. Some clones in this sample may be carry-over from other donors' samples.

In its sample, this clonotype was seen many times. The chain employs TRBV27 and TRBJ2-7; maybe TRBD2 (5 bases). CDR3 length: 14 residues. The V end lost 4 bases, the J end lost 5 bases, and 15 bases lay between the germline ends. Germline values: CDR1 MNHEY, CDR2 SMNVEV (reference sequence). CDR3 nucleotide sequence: TGTGCCAGCAGTTCGTGGGCCGGGAAGAACGAGCAGTACTTC. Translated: CASSSWAGKNEQYF.

DNA of the CDR3: TGTGCCAGCAGCCAAGAGCCAGTTATAGGTGAAGCTTTCTTT. The encoded protein is CASSQEPVIGEAFF. The chain is built from TRBV3-1 and TRBJ1-1; D is undetermined. CDR1 is LGHDT, CDR2 YNNKEL, per germline (reference sequence). The CDR3 is 14 residues long. V was pared by 0 bases and J by 7 bases, with 12 bases between.

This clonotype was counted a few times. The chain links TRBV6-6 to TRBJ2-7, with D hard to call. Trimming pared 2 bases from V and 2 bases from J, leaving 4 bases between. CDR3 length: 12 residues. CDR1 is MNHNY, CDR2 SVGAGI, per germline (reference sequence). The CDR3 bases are TGTGCCAGCAGTTACGAGGCCTACGAGCAGTACTTC. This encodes CASSYEAYEQYF.

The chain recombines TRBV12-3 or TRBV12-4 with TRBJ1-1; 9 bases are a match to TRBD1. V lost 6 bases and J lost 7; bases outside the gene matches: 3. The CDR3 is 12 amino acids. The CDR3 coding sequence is TGTGCCAGCAGAGCGGGACAGGGTGAAGCTTTCTTT. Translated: CASRAGQGEAFF.

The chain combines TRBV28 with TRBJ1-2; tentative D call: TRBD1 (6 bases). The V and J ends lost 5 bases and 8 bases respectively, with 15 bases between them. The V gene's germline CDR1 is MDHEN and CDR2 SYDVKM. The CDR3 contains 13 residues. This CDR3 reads CASSATGFRGYTF. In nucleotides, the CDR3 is TGTGCCAGCAGTGCGACAGGATTCCGCGGCTACACCTTC.

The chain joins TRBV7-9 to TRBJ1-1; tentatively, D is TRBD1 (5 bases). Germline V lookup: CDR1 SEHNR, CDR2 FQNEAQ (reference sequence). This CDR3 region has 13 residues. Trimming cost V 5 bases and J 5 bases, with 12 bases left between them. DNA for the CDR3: TGTGCCAGCAGCCGGGGCGACGAGACTGAAGCTTTCTTT. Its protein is CASSRGDETEAFF.

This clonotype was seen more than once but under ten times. The CDR3 sequence: CASSAGPRKYF. Here the CDR3 DNA reads TGTGCCAGCAGCGCGGGACCGAGAAAGTACTTC. The chain has TRBV5-6 and TRBJ2-7; perhaps TRBD2 as D (6 bases). The CDR3 length is 11 residues. Trimming cost V 4 bases and J 11 bases, with 13 bases left between them. Germline lookup yields CDR1 SGHDT and CDR2 YYEEEE.

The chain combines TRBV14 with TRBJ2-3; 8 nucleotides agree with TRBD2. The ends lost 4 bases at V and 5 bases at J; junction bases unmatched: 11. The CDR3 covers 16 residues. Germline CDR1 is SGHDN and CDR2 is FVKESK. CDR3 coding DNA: TGTGCCAGCAGCCCTTTGACCGGGAGGGGCGAAGATACGCAGTATTTT. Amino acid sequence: CASSPLTGRGEDTQYF.

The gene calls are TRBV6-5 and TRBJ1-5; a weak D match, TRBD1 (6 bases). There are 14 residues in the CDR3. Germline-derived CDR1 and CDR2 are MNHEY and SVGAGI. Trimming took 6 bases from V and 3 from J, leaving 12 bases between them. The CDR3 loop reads CASRQGYNNQPQHF. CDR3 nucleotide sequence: TGTGCCAGCAGACAGGGATACAACAATCAGCCCCAGCATTTT.

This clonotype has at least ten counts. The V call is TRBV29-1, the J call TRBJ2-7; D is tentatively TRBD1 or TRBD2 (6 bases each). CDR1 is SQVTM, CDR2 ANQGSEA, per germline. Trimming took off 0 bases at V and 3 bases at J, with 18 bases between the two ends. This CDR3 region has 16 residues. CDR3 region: CSVEDDREDSLYEQYF. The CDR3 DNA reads TGCAGCGTTGAAGATGATAGGGAGGACAGTCTCTACGAGCAGTACTTC.

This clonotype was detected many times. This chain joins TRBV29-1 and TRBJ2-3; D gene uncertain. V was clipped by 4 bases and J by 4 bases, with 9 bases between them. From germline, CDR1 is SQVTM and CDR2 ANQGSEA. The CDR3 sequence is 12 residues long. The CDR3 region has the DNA TGCAGCGTTGCTGTGGTCGCAGATACGCAGTATTTT. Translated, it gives CSVAVVADTQYF.

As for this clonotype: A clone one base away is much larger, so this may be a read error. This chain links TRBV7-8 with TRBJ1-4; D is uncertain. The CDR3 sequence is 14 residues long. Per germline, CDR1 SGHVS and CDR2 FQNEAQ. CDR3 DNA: TGTGCCAGCGGCTTAGAGCCAGTTAATGAAAAACTGTTTTTT. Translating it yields CASGLEPVNEKLFF.

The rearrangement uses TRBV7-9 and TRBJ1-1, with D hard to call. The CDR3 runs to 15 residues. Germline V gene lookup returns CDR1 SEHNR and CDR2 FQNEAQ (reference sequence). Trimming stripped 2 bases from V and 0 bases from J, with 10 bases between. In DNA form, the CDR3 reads TGTGCCAGCAGCTTAAAAGGCAGTTTGAACACTGAAGCTTTCTTT. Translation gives CASSLKGSLNTEAFF.

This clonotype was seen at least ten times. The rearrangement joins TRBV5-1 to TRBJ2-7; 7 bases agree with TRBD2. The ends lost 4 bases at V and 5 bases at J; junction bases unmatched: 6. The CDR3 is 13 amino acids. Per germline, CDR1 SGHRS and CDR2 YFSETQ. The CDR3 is CASSLWEGNEQYF. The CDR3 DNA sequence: TGCGCCAGCAGCCTGTGGGAGGGCAACGAGCAGTACTTC.

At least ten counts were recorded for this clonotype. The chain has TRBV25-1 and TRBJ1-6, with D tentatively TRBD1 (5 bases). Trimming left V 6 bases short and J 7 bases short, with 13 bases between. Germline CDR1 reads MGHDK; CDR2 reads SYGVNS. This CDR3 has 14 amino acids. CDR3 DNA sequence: TGTGCCAGCAGCCCCCGGGGCGGGAATTCACCCCTCCACTTT. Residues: CASSPRGGNSPLHF.

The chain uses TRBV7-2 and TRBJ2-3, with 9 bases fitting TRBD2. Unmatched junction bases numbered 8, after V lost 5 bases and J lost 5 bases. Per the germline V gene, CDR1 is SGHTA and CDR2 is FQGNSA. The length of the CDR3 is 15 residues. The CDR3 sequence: CASSQFSGSGDTQYF. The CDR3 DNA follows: TGTGCCAGCAGCCAATTTAGCGGGAGTGGAGATACGCAGTATTTT.

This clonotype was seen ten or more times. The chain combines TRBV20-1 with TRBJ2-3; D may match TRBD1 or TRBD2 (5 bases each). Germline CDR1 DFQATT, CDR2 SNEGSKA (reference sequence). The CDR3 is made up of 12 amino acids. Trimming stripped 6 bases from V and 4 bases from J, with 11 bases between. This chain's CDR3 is CSALVGADTQYF. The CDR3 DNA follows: TGCAGTGCCCTAGTGGGGGCAGATACGCAGTATTTT.

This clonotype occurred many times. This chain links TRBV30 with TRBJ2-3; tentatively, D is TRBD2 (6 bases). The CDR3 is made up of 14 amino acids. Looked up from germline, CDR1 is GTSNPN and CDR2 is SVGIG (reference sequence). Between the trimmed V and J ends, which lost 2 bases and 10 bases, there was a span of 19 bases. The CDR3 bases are TGTGCCTGGAGTCCCTACGAGCGGGCGAGGGCGCAGTATTTT. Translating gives CAWSPYERARAQYF.

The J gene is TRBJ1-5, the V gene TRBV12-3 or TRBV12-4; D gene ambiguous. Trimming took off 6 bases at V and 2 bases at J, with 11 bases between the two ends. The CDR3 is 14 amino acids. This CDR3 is CASRPEWGNQPQHF. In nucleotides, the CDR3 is TGTGCCAGCAGACCAGAGTGGGGCAATCAGCCCCAGCATTTT.

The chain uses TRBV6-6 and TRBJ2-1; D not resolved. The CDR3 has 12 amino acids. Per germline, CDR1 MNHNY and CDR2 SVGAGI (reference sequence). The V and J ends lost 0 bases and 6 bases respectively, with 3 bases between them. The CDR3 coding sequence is TGTGCCAGCAGTTACTCGCCCAATGAGCAGTTCTTC. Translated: CASSYSPNEQFF.

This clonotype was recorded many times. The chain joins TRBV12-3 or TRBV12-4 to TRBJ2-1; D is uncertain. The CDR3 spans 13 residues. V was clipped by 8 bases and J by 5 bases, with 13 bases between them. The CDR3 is CASPRPNDNEQFF. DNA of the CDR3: TGTGCCAGCCCCCGGCCGAACGACAATGAGCAGTTCTTC.

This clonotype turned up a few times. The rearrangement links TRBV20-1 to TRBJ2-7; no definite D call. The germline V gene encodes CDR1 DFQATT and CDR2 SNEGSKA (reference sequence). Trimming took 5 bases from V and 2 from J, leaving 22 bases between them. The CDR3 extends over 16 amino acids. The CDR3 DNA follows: TGCAGTGCTCTAGAGTTACCGCCTCCGCCCACCTACGAGCAGTACTTC. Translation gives CSALELPPPPTYEQYF.

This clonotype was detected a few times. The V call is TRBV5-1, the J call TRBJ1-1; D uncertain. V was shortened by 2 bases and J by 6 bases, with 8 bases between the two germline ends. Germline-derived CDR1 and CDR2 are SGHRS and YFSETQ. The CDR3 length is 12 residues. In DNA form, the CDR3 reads TGCGCCAGCAGCTTTTTCGGCGCTGAAGCTTTCTTT. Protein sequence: CASSFFGAEAFF. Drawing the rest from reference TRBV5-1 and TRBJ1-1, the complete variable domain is KAGVTQTPRYLIKTRGQQVTLSCSPISGHRSVSWYQQTPGQGLQFLFEYFSETQRNKGNFPGRFSGRQFSNSRSEMNVSTLELGDSALYLCASSFFGAEAFFGQGTRLTVV.